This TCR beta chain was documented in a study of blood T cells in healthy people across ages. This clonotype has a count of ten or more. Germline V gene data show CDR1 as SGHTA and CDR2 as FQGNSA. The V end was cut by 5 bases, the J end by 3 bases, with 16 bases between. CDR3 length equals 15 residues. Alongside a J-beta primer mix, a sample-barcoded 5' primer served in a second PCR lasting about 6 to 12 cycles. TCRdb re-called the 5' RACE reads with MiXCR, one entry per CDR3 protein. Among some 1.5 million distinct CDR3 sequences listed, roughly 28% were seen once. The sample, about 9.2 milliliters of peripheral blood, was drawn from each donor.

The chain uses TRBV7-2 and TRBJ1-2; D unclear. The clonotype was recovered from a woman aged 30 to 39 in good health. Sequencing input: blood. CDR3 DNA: TGTGCCAGCAGCCCTCCGTCCGGACGGCACTATGGCTACACCTTC. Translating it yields CASSPPSGRHYGYTF. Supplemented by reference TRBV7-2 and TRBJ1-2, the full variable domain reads GAGVSQSPSNKVTEKGKDVELRCDPISGHTALYWYRQSLGQGLEFLIYFQGNSAPDKSGLPSDRFSAERTGGSVSTLTIQRTQQEDSAVYLCASSPPSGRHYGYTFGSGTRLTVV.